Below, 7 T cell receptor beta chains from the same sample are listed, as sequenced in a study of blood T cell repertoires in COVID-19. Generated by immunoSEQ multiplex PCR, the TCRdb table keeps only in-frame clones and is missing some. Seen here are fewer than 250,000 clones, approximately 86% observed once, and the top ten hold approximately 3%. Sequenced material: peripheral blood. These receptor sequences come from a man aged 55 to 69 with acute or convalescent COVID-19.

This chain uses TRBV18 with TRBJ1-3, with D possibly being TRBD1 (5 bases). The germline CDR1 and CDR2 sequences are KGHSH and LQKENI. Trimming pared 1 base from V and 0 bases from J, leaving 13 bases between. The CDR3 has 17 residues. As DNA, the CDR3 is TGTGCCAGCTCACCACTTCAGGGTCCCCCCTCTGGAAACACCATATATTTT. As protein: CASSPLQGPPSGNTIYF.

This clone appeared a few times. V is TRBV5-1 and J is TRBJ1-3; D is perhaps TRBD1 (6 bases). Germline V gives CDR1 SGHRS, CDR2 YFSETQ. Trimming removed 3 bases from V and 0 bases from J, with 16 bases in between. The CDR3 consists of 17 residues. The CDR3 nucleotides are TGCGCCAGCAGCTCAGCATCAGGGGCCATCTCTGGAAACACCATATATTTT. This gives the protein CASSSASGAISGNTIYF.

The CDR3 loop is CASRERRDWRGYTF. DNA of the CDR3: TGTGCCAGCAGGGAAAGGAGGGATTGGCGTGGCTACACCTTC. The rearrangement uses TRBV2 and TRBJ1-2, with no clear D. V was shortened by 6 bases and J by 7 bases, with 18 bases between the two germline ends. In germline, CDR1 is SNHLY, CDR2 FYNNEI. The CDR3 runs 14 residues.

The CDR3 sequence is CASSLGIQGGTEAFF. In DNA form, the CDR3 reads TGCGCCAGCAGCTTGGGGATTCAGGGGGGCACTGAAGCTTTCTTT. This chain joins TRBV5-1 and TRBJ1-1, with 7 positions matching TRBD1. Germline V gives CDR1 SGHRS, CDR2 YFSETQ. The CDR3 consists of 15 residues. J lost 4 bases, V lost 0 bases, and 6 bases had no gene match.

The J gene is TRBJ2-7, the V gene TRBV25-1, with D perhaps TRBD1 (6 bases). The CDR3 loop spans 14 amino acids. Trimming stripped 8 bases from V and 2 bases from J, with 16 bases between. Germline lookup yields CDR1 MGHDK and CDR2 SYGVNS. Here the CDR3 reads CASAGQSSAYEQYF. For the CDR3, the DNA is TGTGCCAGCGCCGGACAGTCCTCAGCCTACGAGCAGTACTTC.

The chain carries TRBV15 and TRBJ1-5; D not certain. CDR3 length equals 17 residues. Germline values: CDR1 LNHNV, CDR2 YYDKDF (reference sequence). Trimming removed 1 base at V and 3 bases at J, with 16 bases between. CDR3 region: CATSRGGLGRDNQPQHF. The CDR3 region has the DNA TGTGCCACCAGCAGAGGCGGTTTGGGGAGGGACAATCAGCCCCAGCATTTT.

The DNA for the CDR3 is TGTGCCAGCAGTCCGGGACACACCTATGGCTACACCTTC. Encoded protein: CASSPGHTYGYTF. The V and J genes are TRBV27 and TRBJ1-2; the D gene is possibly TRBD1 (6 bases). The V gene lost 5 bases and the J gene lost 4 bases, with 11 bases spanning the gap. The CDR3 contains 13 residues. Germline CDR1 MNHEY, CDR2 SMNVEV (reference sequence).